This T cell receptor beta chain was sequenced during a study of shared clonotypes between healthy human individuals. TCRdb's copy holds only in-frame clones and misses some; the assay was immunoSEQ multiplex PCR. The sample yields around 2.1 million clones, approximately 94% seen once. CDR3 length: 15 residues. The V gene's germline CDR1 is SGDLS and CDR2 YYNGEE. V was trimmed by 4 bases and J by 0 bases, leaving 11 bases between them. Study results and caveats: Researchers found naive subsets generally carried larger estimated richness than memory subsets.

On this clone: As yet, its antigen is unknown.

The J gene is TRBJ2-1, the V gene TRBV9, with D possibly matching TRBD2 (6 bases). The sequenced sample consisted of naive CD4+ T cells sorted from blood. Subset denoted: CD45RA+ positively selected. The source is a man aged 18 to 29 in good health. The CDR3 region is CASSPLGSSYNEQFF. As DNA, the CDR3 is TGTGCCAGCAGCCCCCTCGGGAGCTCCTACAATGAGCAGTTCTTC. The variable domain in full, with the rest retrieved from reference TRBV9 and TRBJ2-1, is DSGVTQTPKHLITATGQRVTLRCSPRSGDLSVYWYQQSLDQGLQFLIQYYNGEERAKGNILERFSAQQFPDLHSELNLSSLELGDSALYFCASSPLGSSYNEQFFGPGTRLTVL.